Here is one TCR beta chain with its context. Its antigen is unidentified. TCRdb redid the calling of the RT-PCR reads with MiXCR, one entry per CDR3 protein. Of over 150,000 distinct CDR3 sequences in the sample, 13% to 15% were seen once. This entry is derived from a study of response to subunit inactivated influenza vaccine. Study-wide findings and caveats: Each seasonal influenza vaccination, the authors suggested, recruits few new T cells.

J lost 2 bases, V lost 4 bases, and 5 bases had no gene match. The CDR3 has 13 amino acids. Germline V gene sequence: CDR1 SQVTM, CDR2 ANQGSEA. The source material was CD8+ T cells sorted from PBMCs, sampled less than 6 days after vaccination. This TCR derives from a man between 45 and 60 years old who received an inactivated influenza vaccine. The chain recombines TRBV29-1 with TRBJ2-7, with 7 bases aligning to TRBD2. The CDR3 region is CSVVLAETYEQYF. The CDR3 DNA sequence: TGCAGCGTTGTTCTAGCGGAAACCTACGAGCAGTACTTC.